One and the same sample provided the 5 T cell receptor beta chains below, sequenced in a study of blood T cells in healthy people across ages. Next came a second PCR, run for about 7 to 12 cycles, which used a sample-barcoded 5' primer along with a J-beta primer mix. Each CDR3 protein gets one entry after TCRdb re-called the 5' RACE reads with MiXCR. The sample holds 1.8 million or so distinct CDR3 sequences; about two fifths are singletons and the top ten take about 21%. Sequencing used blood. The origin of the receptors is a human donor in good health.

The chain has TRBV4-3 and TRBJ1-1; 7 bases map to TRBD1. This CDR3 comprises 15 residues. The germline V gene has CDR1 LGHNA and CDR2 YSLEER. Trimming removed 0 bases from V and 2 bases from J; junction bases left unmatched: 3. CDR3 nucleotides: TGCGCCAGCAGCCAAGATGGGACAGATAACACTGAAGCTTTCTTT. Translating gives CASSQDGTDNTEAFF.

This clonotype has a handful of counts. The V and J genes are TRBV4-1 and TRBJ1-5, with 8 positions matching TRBD1. The CDR3 is 15 residues long. CDR1 is MGHRA, CDR2 YSYEKL, per germline. The J segment lost 2 bases and the V segment lost 4 bases, leaving 4 bases of the junction unmatched. The CDR3 spells CASSLAGQGNQPQHF. In DNA, the CDR3 is TGCGCCAGCAGCCTTGCGGGACAGGGCAATCAGCCCCAGCATTTT.

CDR3 region: CASSLMSWGSETQYF. The CDR3 DNA reads as TGTGCCAGCAGCTTAATGTCGTGGGGGTCAGAGACCCAGTACTTC. The chain couples TRBV7-6 to TRBJ2-5; D could derive from TRBD1 or TRBD2 (5 bases each). The V end lost 2 bases, the J end lost 4 bases, and 14 bases lay between the germline ends. Germline V lookup: CDR1 SGHVS, CDR2 FNYEAQ. The CDR3 is 15 residues long.

This clonotype was seen just once. The chain joins TRBV6-5 to TRBJ1-1; tentative D call: TRBD1 (5 bases). The V gene's germline CDR1 is MNHEY and CDR2 SVGAGI. V shed 4 bases and J shed 5 bases, with 14 bases lying between them. There are 14 residues in the CDR3. CDR3 DNA: TGTGCCAGCAGTTTCACCTCGGGGCGGACTGAAGCTTTCTTT. This gives the protein CASSFTSGRTEAFF.

This clonotype was seen many times. The gene calls are TRBV6-2 or TRBV6-3 and TRBJ2-7; D is perhaps TRBD2 (6 bases). The CDR3 loop spans 15 amino acids. Per germline, CDR1 MNHEY and CDR2 SVGEGT. V was pared by 2 bases and J by 1 base, with 12 bases between. The CDR3 DNA sequence: TGTGCCAGCAGTTACGGGGGGTTCATGTCCTACGAGCAGTACTTC. Its translation is CASSYGGFMSYEQYF.